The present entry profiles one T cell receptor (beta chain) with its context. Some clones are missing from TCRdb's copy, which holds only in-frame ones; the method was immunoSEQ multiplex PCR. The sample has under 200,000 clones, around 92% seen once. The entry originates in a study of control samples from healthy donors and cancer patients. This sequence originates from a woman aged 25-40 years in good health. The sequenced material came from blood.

The CDR3 DNA is TGTGCCAGCAGCTCGACAGGGGACCCTGGAAACACCATATATTTT. The encoded protein is CASSSTGDPGNTIYF. This chain uses TRBV11-3 with TRBJ1-3; TRBD1 aligns across 8 bases. This CDR3 has 15 residues. The germline gives CDR1 SGHNT, CDR2 YENEEA. J gave up 2 bases and V 4 bases, and 4 bases lay outside the gene matches.